A single sample is the source of the 30 T cell receptor beta chains below, sequenced in a study of cytomegalovirus exposure and HLA in healthy donors. The protocol was immunoSEQ multiplex PCR, while the TCRdb copy is restricted to in-frame clones and leaves out a portion. The sample shows 120,000 to 150,000 clones, approximately 86% of them seen only once. The sample comprised PBMCs. These TCRs come from a man aged 18 to 29 in good health and CMV-seropositive.

The chain has TRBV18 and TRBJ1-4, with D maybe TRBD1 (5 bases). Germline V gives CDR1 KGHSH, CDR2 LQKENI. CDR3 length: 13 amino acids. The V and J ends lost 3 bases and 5 bases respectively, with 7 bases between them. CDR3: CASSPGLNEKLFF. In nucleotides, the CDR3 is TGTGCCAGCTCACCGGGGCTAAATGAAAAACTGTTTTTT. Filled out from reference TRBV18 and TRBJ1-4, the complete variable domain reads NAGVMQNPRHLVRRRGQEARLRCSPMKGHSHVYWYRQLPEEGLKFMVYLQKENIIDESGMPKERFSAEFPKEGPSILRIQQVVRGDSAAYFCASSPGLNEKLFFGSGTQLSVL.

The chain employs TRBV11-3 and TRBJ2-6; 7 bases agree with TRBD1. The CDR3 is made up of 18 amino acids. Per the germline V gene, CDR1 is SGHNT and CDR2 is YENEEA. V lost 1 base, J lost 4 bases, and 10 bases stayed unmatched. For the CDR3, the DNA is TGTGCCAGCAGCTTAGGGCGGCGCGACAGGGCAGGGGCCAACGTCCTGACTTTC. Amino acids: CASSLGRRDRAGANVLTF. Full variable domain (outside the CDR3, taken from reference TRBV11-3 and TRBJ2-6): EAGVVQSPRYKIIEKKQPVAFWCNPISGHNTLYWYLQNLGQGPELLIRYENEEAVDDSQLPKDRFSAERLKGVDSTLKIQPAELGDSAVYLCASSLGRRDRAGANVLTFGAGSRLTVL.

The chain is built from TRBV11-2 and TRBJ1-6; no definite D call. The V gene lost 4 bases and the J gene lost 14 bases, with 18 bases spanning the gap. The length of the CDR3 is 14 residues. Germline V CDR1 and CDR2: SGHAT, FQNNGV. CDR3 nucleotide sequence: TGTGCCAGCAGCTCCGGGTTGATCGAGGCCGCCCTCCACTTT. Protein product: CASSSGLIEAALHF.

The chain carries TRBV2 and TRBJ1-2; D call uncertain. Germline V gene data show CDR1 as SNHLY and CDR2 as FYNNEI. The V end was cut by 2 bases, the J end by 3 bases, with 7 bases between. This CDR3 spans 13 amino acids. As DNA, the CDR3 is TGTGCCAGCAGTGAACCACGAGACTATGGCTACACCTTC. Protein product: CASSEPRDYGYTF.

The V and J genes are TRBV6-5 and TRBJ2-5; 10 bases fit TRBD1. There are 14 residues in the CDR3. CDR1 is MNHEY and CDR2 is SVGAGI in the germline V gene. With V trimmed by 7 bases and J by 5 bases, 7 bases remained unmatched. As DNA, the CDR3 is TGTGCCAGCAAAGGACAGGGGGTGTGGGAGACCCAGTACTTC. Encoded protein: CASKGQGVWETQYF.

The J gene is TRBJ2-2, the V gene TRBV10-2; 7 nucleotides match TRBD1. Germline trimming cut 6 bases from V and 4 bases from J; bases unmatched to any gene: 5. The germline CDR1 and CDR2 sequences are WSHSY and SAAADI. The CDR3 consists of 14 residues. The CDR3 DNA reads TGCGCCAGCAGCATCGACAGGGCCACCGGGGAGCTGTTTTTT. Protein product: CASSIDRATGELFF.

Here the CDR3 DNA reads TGTGCCAGCAAGTCGAAGACTAGCAGCTCCGGGGAGCTGTTTTTT. Translating gives CASKSKTSSSGELFF. This chain connects TRBV2 to TRBJ2-2; 7 bases align to TRBD2. The germline V gene has CDR1 SNHLY and CDR2 FYNNEI. The V gene end was trimmed by 7 bases and the J gene end by 6 bases; junction bases not matched to a gene: 11. The length of the CDR3 is 15 residues.

This chain connects TRBV6-1 to TRBJ1-5; no clear D gene. This CDR3 has 15 amino acids. CDR1 and CDR2 (germline): MNHNS, SASEGT. V gave up 0 bases and J gave up 1 base, with 7 bases separating them. The DNA of the CDR3 is TGTGCCAGCAGTGAAGCTCTGGCCAGCAATCAGCCCCAGCATTTT. This sequence encodes CASSEALASNQPQHF.

This clone has only one observation. This chain links TRBV5-1 with TRBJ2-7, with D possibly TRBD1 on 8 matching bases. V lost 10 bases and J 5 bases, leaving 19 bases between the germline ends. CDR3 length: 13 amino acids. CDR1 and CDR2 from the germline V gene are SGHRS and YFSETQ. CDR3 DNA: TGCGCCTCCCACAGGGGGGAGGGCAACGAGCAGTACTTC. Its translation is CASHRGEGNEQYF.

V is TRBV5-1 and J is TRBJ2-5; 10 nucleotides agree with TRBD2. V shed 7 bases, J shed 2 bases, and the junction held 17 bases outside the gene matches. The CDR3 consists of 18 residues. Germline assignment: CDR1 SGHRS and CDR2 YFSETQ. The CDR3 sequence: CASVRTGSSGGLQETQYF. CDR3 coding DNA: TGCGCCAGCGTCAGAACCGGCTCTAGCGGGGGCCTACAAGAGACCCAGTACTTC.

V gene TRBV2 combines with J gene TRBJ2-7; TRBD1 agrees at 7 bases. Trimming cost V 1 base and J 5 bases; bases outside gene matches: 5. This CDR3 has 14 residues. CDR1 is SNHLY and CDR2 is FYNNEI in the germline V gene. CDR3: CASSEETGPHEQYF. For the CDR3, the DNA is TGTGCCAGCAGTGAAGAGACAGGGCCCCACGAGCAGTACTTC.

The chain couples TRBV5-1 to TRBJ2-1; TRBD2 agrees at 7 bases. The J segment lost 0 bases and the V segment lost 4 bases, leaving 7 bases of the junction unmatched. The germline V gene encodes CDR1 SGHRS and CDR2 YFSETQ. The CDR3 runs 16 residues. This CDR3 reads CASSPGLDSSYNEQFF. The CDR3 region has the DNA TGCGCCAGCAGCCCCGGACTAGACAGCTCCTACAATGAGCAGTTCTTC.

The rearrangement links TRBV18 to TRBJ2-3, with 8 bases fitting TRBD2. The CDR3 runs 16 residues. Germline CDR1 KGHSH, CDR2 LQKENI. With V trimmed by 0 bases and J by 1 base, 3 bases remained unmatched. The DNA of the CDR3 is TGTGCCAGCTCACCACCCATACTAGCGGGCACAGATACGCAGTATTTT. Protein sequence: CASSPPILAGTDTQYF.

The chain links TRBV9 to TRBJ2-2; D possibly corresponds to TRBD1 (6 bases). Trimming left V 4 bases short and J 6 bases short, with 13 bases between. The CDR3 has 14 amino acids. The germline gives CDR1 SGDLS, CDR2 YYNGEE. The CDR3 DNA is TGTGCCAGCAGCCCGAGACAGGCCGCCGGGGAGCTGTTTTTT. Translation: CASSPRQAAGELFF.

In its sample, this clone was seen once. The chain couples TRBV7-9 to TRBJ1-2; D not resolved. Germline V gene sequence: CDR1 SEHNR, CDR2 FQNEAQ (reference sequence). Trimming pared 2 bases from V and 3 bases from J, leaving 10 bases between. CDR3 length: 14 residues. CDR3: CASSLSGPDYGYTF. CDR3 sequence (DNA): TGTGCCAGCAGCTTAAGCGGGCCTGACTATGGCTACACCTTC.

The V gene is TRBV4-1, the J gene TRBJ1-2; a possible D gene is TRBD1 (5 bases). V lost 4 bases and J lost 1, with 10 bases in between. Germline values: CDR1 MGHRA, CDR2 YSYEKL. The CDR3 runs 14 residues. The CDR3 here is CASSLVGDNYGYTF. CDR3 in DNA: TGCGCCAGCAGCCTTGTAGGGGATAACTATGGCTACACCTTC.

This clone was recorded only once. The rearrangement links TRBV12-5 to TRBJ2-7, with 7 bases that match TRBD2. This CDR3 region has 14 residues. Trimming cost V 10 bases and J 5 bases; bases outside gene matches: 14. CDR1 is LGHNT, CDR2 FRNRAP, per germline. Here the CDR3 DNA reads TGTGCTACCTCAGCGGGACCTCCTCCAAACGAGCAGTACTTC. Its translation: CATSAGPPPNEQYF. Combining the CDR3 with reference TRBV12-5 and TRBJ2-7 gives the whole variable domain DARVTQTPRHKVTEMGQEVTMRCQPILGHNTVFWYRQTMMQGLELLAYFRNRAPLDDSGMPKDRFSAEMPDATLATLKIQPSEPRDSAVYFCATSAGPPPNEQYFGPGTRLTVT.

The J gene is TRBJ1-5, the V gene TRBV6-5, with D perhaps TRBD1 (6 bases). The germline gives CDR1 MNHEY, CDR2 SVGAGI. CDR3 length: 15 amino acids. V was pared by 2 bases and J by 7 bases, with 15 bases between. CDR3 coding DNA: TGTGCCAGCAGTTACCAACAGGGTCAGGGGCAGCCCCAGCATTTT. Protein: CASSYQQGQGQPQHF.

V and J are TRBV27 and TRBJ2-3, with 7 bases matching TRBD2. CDR1 is MNHEY and CDR2 is SMNVEV in the germline V gene (reference sequence). The V gene end was trimmed by 10 bases and the J gene end by 1 base; junction bases not matched to a gene: 11. The CDR3 has 15 residues. CDR3 coding DNA: TGTGCCACCAAGGATTGGAGCGGGGGCACAGATACGCAGTATTTT. Translation: CATKDWSGGTDTQYF.

This rearrangement joins TRBV7-2 to TRBJ1-5; tentatively, D is TRBD1 (5 bases). V lost 1 base and J lost 7, with 20 bases in between. This CDR3 has 17 amino acids. Germline V gene lookup returns CDR1 SGHTA and CDR2 FQGNSA. The CDR3 DNA reads TGTGCCAGCAGCTTAGTTAGTAGCGGGACCTCCAAACAGCCCCAGCATTTT. Translated: CASSLVSSGTSKQPQHF.

This clone was observed a single time. The rearrangement joins TRBV10-3 to TRBJ1-1; possible D gene TRBD1, 6 bases. The CDR3 spans 12 residues. V lost 4 bases and J 11 bases, leaving 14 bases between the germline ends. Germline V gene data show CDR1 as ENHRY and CDR2 as SYGVKD. As DNA, the CDR3 is TGTGCCATCAGTGGGGACATTTGGTGGGCTTTCTTT. This sequence encodes CAISGDIWWAFF.

V usage is TRBV2 and J usage is TRBJ2-3; D uncertain. The length of the CDR3 is 11 residues. In germline, CDR1 is SNHLY, CDR2 FYNNEI. V lost 8 bases and J 4 bases, leaving 7 bases between the germline ends. The CDR3 DNA sequence: TGTGCCAGCTGCGCGTCAGATACGCAGTATTTT. It yields the protein CASCASDTQYF. Based on the CDR3 plus reference TRBV2 and TRBJ2-3, the full variable domain is EPEVTQTPSHQVTQMGQEVILRCVPISNHLYFYWYRQILGQKVEFLVSFYNNEISEKSEIFDDQFSVERPDGSNFTLKIRSTKLEDSAMYFCASCASDTQYFGPGTRLTVL.

The chain is built from TRBV7-9 and TRBJ2-1, with a weak D call TRBD1 (5 bases). There are 15 residues in the CDR3. Per the germline V gene, CDR1 is SEHNR and CDR2 is FQNEAQ (reference sequence). Trimming took 1 base from V and 4 from J, leaving 11 bases between them. This CDR3 reads CASSLGQSEYNEQFF. CDR3 DNA sequence: TGTGCCAGCAGCTTAGGACAGTCCGAATACAATGAGCAGTTCTTC.

This rearrangement joins TRBV5-1 to TRBJ2-2; weak D call: TRBD2 (5 bases). The V gene's germline CDR1 is SGHRS and CDR2 YFSETQ. This CDR3 has 16 amino acids. Trimming took 5 bases from V and 4 from J, leaving 18 bases between them. In DNA, the CDR3 is TGCGCCAGCAGTCCAACCTCTGGACTCACCACCGGGGAGCTGTTTTTT. This codes for CASSPTSGLTTGELFF.

The genes are TRBV19 and TRBJ1-4; TRBD1 aligns across 9 bases. The V gene end was trimmed by 5 bases and the J gene end by 4 bases; junction bases not matched to a gene: 11. The CDR3 runs 17 residues. Germline CDR1 and CDR2: LNHDA and SQIVND (reference sequence). This chain's CDR3 is CASSLPGQGESNEKLFF. The CDR3 DNA follows: TGTGCCAGTAGTCTACCGGGACAGGGAGAAAGTAATGAAAAACTGTTTTTT.

V usage is TRBV27 and J usage is TRBJ2-7; 11 nucleotides line up with TRBD2. Germline CDR1 reads MNHEY; CDR2 reads SMNVEV (reference sequence). J was trimmed by 1 base and V by 6 bases; bases with no gene match: 5. This CDR3 is built from 15 residues. CDR3 region: CASSRGTSGSYEQYF. The CDR3, as DNA: TGTGCCAGCAGCCGTGGGACTAGCGGTTCCTACGAGCAGTACTTC.

The gene calls are TRBV19 and TRBJ1-1; no firm D call. V lost 3 bases and J 1 base, leaving 6 bases between the germline ends. The CDR3 is 13 residues long. The germline CDR1 and CDR2 sequences are LNHDA and SQIVND (reference sequence). CDR3 sequence: CASSIAENTEAFF. The CDR3 DNA sequence: TGTGCCAGTAGTATTGCGGAGAACACTGAAGCTTTCTTT.

J is TRBJ1-1 and V is TRBV5-6, with TRBD1 identical over 8 bases. V lost 0 bases and J lost 1; bases outside the gene matches: 5. From germline, CDR1 is SGHDT and CDR2 YYEEEE. This CDR3 spans 16 amino acids. For the CDR3, the DNA is TGTGCCAGCAGCTTGGCGTGGGACAGGTCGAACACTGAAGCTTTCTTT. As protein: CASSLAWDRSNTEAFF.

This rearrangement joins TRBV14 to TRBJ2-6; TRBD1 might be the D (6 bases). Germline V lookup: CDR1 SGHDN, CDR2 FVKESK. Trimming took off 7 bases at V and 3 bases at J, with 28 bases between the two ends. The CDR3 contains 20 residues. CDR3 loop: CASTKGQGPPKYGGANVLTF. CDR3 sequence (DNA): TGTGCCAGCACAAAGGGCCAGGGGCCTCCGAAGTATGGTGGGGCCAACGTCCTGACTTTC.

The genes are TRBV11-2 and TRBJ2-7, with D maybe TRBD2 (6 bases). This CDR3 region has 15 residues. CDR1 and CDR2 from the germline V gene are SGHAT and FQNNGV. Deletions cut 5 bases from V and 6 bases from J, with 20 bases between. CDR3 region: CASSPRGGRLPEQYF. CDR3 sequence (DNA): TGTGCCAGCAGCCCTCGGGGAGGCAGGCTCCCCGAGCAGTACTTC.